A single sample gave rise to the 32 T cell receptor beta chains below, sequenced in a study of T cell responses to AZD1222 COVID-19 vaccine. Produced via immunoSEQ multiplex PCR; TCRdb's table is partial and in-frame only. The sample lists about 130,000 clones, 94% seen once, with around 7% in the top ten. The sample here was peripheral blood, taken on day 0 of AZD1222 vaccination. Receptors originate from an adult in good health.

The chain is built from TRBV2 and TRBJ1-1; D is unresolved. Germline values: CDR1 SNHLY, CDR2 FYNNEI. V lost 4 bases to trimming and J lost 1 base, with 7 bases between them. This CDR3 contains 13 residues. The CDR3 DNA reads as TGTGCCAGCAGTGTCGAACAGAACACTGAAGCTTTCTTT. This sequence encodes CASSVEQNTEAFF.

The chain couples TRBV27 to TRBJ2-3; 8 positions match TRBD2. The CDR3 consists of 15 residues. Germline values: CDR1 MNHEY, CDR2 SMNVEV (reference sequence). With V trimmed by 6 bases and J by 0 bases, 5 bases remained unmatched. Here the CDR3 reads CASSRLAQSTDTQYF. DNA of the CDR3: TGTGCCAGCAGCCGACTAGCGCAAAGCACAGATACGCAGTATTTT.

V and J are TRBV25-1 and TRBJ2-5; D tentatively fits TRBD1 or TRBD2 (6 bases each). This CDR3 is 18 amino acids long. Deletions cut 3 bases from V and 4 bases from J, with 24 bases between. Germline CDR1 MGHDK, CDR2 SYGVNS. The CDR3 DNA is TGTGCCAGCAGTGACCCCCGCCCCAGGGGACTTTTGGGAGAGACCCAGTACTTC. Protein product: CASSDPRPRGLLGETQYF.

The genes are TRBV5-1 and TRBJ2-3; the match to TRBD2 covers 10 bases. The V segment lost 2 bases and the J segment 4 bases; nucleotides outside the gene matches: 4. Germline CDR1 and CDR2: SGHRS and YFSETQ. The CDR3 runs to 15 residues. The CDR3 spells CASSLAGGGPDTQYF. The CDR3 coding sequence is TGCGCCAGCAGCTTAGCGGGAGGGGGTCCAGATACGCAGTATTTT. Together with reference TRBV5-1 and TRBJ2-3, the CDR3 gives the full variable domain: KAGVTQTPRYLIKTRGQQVTLSCSPISGHRSVSWYQQTPGQGLQFLFEYFSETQRNKGNFPGRFSGRQFSNSRSEMNVSTLELGDSALYLCASSLAGGGPDTQYFGPGTRLTVL.

CDR3 in DNA: TGTGCCAGCAGCTTAGCGGTGGCGGGACTCGACTATGGCTACACCTTC. This sequence encodes CASSLAVAGLDYGYTF. The rearrangement links TRBV7-7 to TRBJ1-2; D is possibly TRBD1 (5 bases). Deletions cut 0 bases from V and 3 bases from J, with 14 bases between. Per germline, CDR1 SSHAT and CDR2 FNYEAQ (reference sequence). The CDR3 has 16 residues.

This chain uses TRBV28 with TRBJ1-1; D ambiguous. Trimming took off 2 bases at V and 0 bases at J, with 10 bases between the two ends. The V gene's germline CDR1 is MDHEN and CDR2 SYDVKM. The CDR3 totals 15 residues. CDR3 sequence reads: CASSLVATMNTEAFF. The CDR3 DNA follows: TGTGCCAGCAGTTTAGTGGCTACAATGAACACTGAAGCTTTCTTT.

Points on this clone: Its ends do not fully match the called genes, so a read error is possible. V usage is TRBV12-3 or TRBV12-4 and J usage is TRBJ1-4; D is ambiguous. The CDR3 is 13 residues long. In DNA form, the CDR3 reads TGTGCCAGCACCTCCCAGACGTTCGAAAAACTATTTTTT. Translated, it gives CASTSQTFEKLFF.

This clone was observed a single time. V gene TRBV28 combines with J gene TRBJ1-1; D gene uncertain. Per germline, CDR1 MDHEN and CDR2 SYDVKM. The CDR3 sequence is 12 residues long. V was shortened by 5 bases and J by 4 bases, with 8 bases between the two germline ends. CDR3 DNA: TGTGCCAGCAGTCCGCTCTCCACTGAAGCTTTCTTT. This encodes CASSPLSTEAFF.

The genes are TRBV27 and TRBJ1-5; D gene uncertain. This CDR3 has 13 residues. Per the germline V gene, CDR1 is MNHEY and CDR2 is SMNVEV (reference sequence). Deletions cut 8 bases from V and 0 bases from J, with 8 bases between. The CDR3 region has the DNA TGTGCCAGCGCAGATAATAGCAATCAGCCCCAGCATTTT. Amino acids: CASADNSNQPQHF.

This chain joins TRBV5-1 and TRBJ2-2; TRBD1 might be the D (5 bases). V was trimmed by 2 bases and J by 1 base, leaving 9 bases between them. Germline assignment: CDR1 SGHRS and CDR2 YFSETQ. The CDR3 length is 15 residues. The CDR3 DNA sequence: TGCGCCAGCAGCTTTACCCAGGGGAACACCGGGGAGCTGTTTTTT. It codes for CASSFTQGNTGELFF.

CDR3 residues: CASSYSGRIAGVGETQYF. DNA of the CDR3: TGTGCCAGCAGTTACTCGGGTCGAATAGCGGGAGTTGGGGAGACCCAGTACTTC. The chain is built from TRBV6-2 or TRBV6-3 and TRBJ2-5; TRBD2 aligns across 9 bases. CDR1 and CDR2 from the germline V gene are MNHEY and SVGEGT. CDR3 size: 18 residues. J lost 5 bases, V lost 0 bases, and 13 bases had no gene match.

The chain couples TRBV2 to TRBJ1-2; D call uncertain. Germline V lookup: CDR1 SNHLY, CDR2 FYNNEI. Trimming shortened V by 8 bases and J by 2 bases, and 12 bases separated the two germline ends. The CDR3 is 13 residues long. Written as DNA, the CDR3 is TGTGCCAGCCAGTGGAAGGCCAACTATGGCTACACCTTC. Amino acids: CASQWKANYGYTF.

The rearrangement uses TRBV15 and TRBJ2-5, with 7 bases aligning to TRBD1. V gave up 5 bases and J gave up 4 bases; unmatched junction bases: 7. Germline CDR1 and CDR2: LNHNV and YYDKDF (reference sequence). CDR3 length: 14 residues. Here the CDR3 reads CATSGNRGGETQYF. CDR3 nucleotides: TGTGCCACCAGCGGGAACAGGGGCGGAGAGACCCAGTACTTC.

The CDR3 coding sequence is TGTGCCAGCAGCGCATCAACCGGGACAGAGAATGAAAAACTGTTTTTT. It translates to CASSASTGTENEKLFF. This chain connects TRBV9 to TRBJ1-4, with TRBD1 identical over 7 bases. Germline V gene lookup returns CDR1 SGDLS and CDR2 YYNGEE. J gave up 5 bases and V 3 bases, and 10 bases lay outside the gene matches. The CDR3 sequence is 16 residues long.

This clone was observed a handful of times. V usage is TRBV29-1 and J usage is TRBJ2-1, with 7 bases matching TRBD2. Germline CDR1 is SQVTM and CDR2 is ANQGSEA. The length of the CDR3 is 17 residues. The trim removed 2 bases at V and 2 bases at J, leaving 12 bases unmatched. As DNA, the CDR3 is TGCAGCGTTGAATTATACTCGACTAGCACGACCTACAATGAGCAGTTCTTC. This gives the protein CSVELYSTSTTYNEQFF.

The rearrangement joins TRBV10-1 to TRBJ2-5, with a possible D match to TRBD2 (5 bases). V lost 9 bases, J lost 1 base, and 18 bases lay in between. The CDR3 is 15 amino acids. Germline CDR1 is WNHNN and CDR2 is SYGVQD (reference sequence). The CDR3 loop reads CARGISRRRQETQYF. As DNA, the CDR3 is TGCGCCAGGGGCATATCACGGAGGCGCCAAGAGACCCAGTACTTC.

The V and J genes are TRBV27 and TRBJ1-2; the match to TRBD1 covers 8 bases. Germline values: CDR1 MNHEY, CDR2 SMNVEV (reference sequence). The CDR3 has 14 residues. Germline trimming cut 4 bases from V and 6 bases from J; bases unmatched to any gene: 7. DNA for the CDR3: TGTGCCAGCAGTTCACGACAGGGGATAGATGGCTACACCTTC. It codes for CASSSRQGIDGYTF.

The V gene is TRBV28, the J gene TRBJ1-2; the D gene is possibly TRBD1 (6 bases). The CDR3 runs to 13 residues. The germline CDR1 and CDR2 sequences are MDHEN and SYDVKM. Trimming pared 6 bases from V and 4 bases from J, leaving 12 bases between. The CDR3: CASSFDRSYGYTF. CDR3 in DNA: TGTGCCAGCAGCTTTGACAGGAGCTATGGCTACACCTTC.

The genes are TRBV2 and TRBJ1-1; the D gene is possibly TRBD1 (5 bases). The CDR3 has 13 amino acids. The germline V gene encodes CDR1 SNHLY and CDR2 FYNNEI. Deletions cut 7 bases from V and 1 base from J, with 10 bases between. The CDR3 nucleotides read TGTGCCAGCAAATCAGGGTCGAACACTGAAGCTTTCTTT. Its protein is CASKSGSNTEAFF. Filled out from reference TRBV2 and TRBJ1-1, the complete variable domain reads EPEVTQTPSHQVTQMGQEVILRCVPISNHLYFYWYRQILGQKVEFLVSFYNNEISEKSEIFDDQFSVERPDGSNFTLKIRSTKLEDSAMYFCASKSGSNTEAFFGQGTRLTVV.

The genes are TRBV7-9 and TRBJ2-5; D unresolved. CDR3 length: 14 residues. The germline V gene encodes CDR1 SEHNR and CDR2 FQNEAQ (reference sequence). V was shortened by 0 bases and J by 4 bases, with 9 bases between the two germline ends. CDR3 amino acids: CASSLASSAETQYF. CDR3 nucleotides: TGTGCCAGCAGCTTAGCGTCTAGTGCAGAGACCCAGTACTTC. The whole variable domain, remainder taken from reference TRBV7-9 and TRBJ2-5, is DTGVSQNPRHKITKRGQNVTFRCDPISEHNRLYWYRQTLGQGPEFLTYFQNEAQLEKSRLLSDRFSAERPKGSFSTLEIQRTEQGDSAMYLCASSLASSAETQYFGPGTRLLVL.

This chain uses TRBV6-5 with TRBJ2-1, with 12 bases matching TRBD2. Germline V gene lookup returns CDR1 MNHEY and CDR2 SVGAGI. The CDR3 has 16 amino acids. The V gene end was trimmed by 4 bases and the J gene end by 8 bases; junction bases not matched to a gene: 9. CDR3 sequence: CASSSIGLAGLDEQFF. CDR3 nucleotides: TGTGCCAGCAGTTCCATAGGACTAGCGGGATTGGATGAGCAGTTCTTC.

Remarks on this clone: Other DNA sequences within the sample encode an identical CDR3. In DNA, the CDR3 is TGTGCCAGCAGTGAATGGGGTGGCACTGAAGCTTTCTTT. The encoded protein is CASSEWGGTEAFF. This sequence joins TRBV2 and TRBJ1-1; D remains unclear. V gave up 2 bases and J gave up 4 bases, with 8 bases separating them. Germline CDR1 reads SNHLY; CDR2 reads FYNNEI. The CDR3 consists of 13 residues.

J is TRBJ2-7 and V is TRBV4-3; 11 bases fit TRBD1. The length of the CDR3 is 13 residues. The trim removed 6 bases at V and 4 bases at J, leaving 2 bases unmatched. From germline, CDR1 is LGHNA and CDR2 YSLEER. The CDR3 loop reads CASSWDRGYEQYF. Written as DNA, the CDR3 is TGCGCCAGCAGTTGGGACAGGGGGTACGAGCAGTACTTC.

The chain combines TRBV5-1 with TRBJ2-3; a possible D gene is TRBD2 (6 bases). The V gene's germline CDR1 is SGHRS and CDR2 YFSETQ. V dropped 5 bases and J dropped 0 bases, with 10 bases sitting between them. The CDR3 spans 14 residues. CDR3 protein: CASRRGTSTDTQYF. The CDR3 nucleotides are TGCGCCAGCAGGAGAGGGACTAGCACAGATACGCAGTATTTT.

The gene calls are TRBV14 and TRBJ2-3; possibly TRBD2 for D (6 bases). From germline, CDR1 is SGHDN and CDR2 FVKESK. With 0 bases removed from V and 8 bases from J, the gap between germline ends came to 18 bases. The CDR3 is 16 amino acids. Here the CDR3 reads CASSQDVGGTLGTQYF. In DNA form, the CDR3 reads TGTGCCAGCAGCCAAGACGTGGGGGGAACCCTGGGTACGCAGTATTTT.

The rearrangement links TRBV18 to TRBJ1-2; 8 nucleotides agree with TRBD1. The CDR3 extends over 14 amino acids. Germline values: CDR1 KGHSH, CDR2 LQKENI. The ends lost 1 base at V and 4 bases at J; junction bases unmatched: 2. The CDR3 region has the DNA TGTGCCAGCTCACCACGGGACAGGCCCTATGGCTACACCTTC. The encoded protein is CASSPRDRPYGYTF.

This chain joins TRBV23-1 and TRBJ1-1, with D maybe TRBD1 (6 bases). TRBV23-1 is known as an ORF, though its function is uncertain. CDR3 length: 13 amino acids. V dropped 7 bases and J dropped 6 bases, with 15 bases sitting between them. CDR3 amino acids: CASIDRPYAEAFF. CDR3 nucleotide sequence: TGCGCCAGCATAGACAGGCCCTACGCTGAAGCTTTCTTT.

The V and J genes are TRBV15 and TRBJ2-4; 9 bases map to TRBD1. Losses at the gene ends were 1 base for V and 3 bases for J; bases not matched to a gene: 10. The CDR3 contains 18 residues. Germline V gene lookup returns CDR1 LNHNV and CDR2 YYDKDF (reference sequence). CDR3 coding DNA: TGTGCCACCAGCAGAGTGGGTACAGGGGGCTGGGGCAAAAACATTCAGTACTTC. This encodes CATSRVGTGGWGKNIQYF.

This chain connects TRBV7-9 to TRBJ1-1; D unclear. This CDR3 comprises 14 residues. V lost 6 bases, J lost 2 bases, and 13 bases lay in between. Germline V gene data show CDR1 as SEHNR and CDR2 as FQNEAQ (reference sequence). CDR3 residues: CASSYTIPNTEAFF. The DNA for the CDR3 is TGTGCCAGCAGTTATACCATACCCAACACTGAAGCTTTCTTT.

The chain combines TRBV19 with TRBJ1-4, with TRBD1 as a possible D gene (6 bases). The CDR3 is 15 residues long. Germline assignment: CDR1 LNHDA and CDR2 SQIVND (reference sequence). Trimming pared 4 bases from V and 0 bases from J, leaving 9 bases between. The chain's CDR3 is CASSKGEATNEKLFF. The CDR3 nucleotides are TGTGCCAGTAGTAAGGGGGAGGCAACTAATGAAAAACTGTTTTTT.

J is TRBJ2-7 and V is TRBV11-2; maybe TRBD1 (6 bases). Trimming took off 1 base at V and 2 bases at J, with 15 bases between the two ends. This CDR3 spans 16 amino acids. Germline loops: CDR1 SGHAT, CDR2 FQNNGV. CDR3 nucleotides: TGTGCCAGCAGCTTAGTGGCGGCAGGGGCGGCCTACGAGCAGTACTTC. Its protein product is CASSLVAAGAAYEQYF.

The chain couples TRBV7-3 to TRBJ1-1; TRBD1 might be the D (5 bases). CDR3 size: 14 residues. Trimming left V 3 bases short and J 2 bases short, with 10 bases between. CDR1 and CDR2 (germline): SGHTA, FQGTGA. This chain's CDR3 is CASSLAGVNTEAFF. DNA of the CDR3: TGTGCCAGCAGCTTGGCGGGGGTAAACACTGAAGCTTTCTTT.